This T cell receptor (beta chain) is from a study of regulatory T cells in long-lasting Graves disease. Sample time point: newly diagnosed GD, antithyroid drugs for less than 3 months. The TCR library was made from RNA that had been extracted from PBMCs in TRIzol. This clonotype was counted at least ten times. Arm-PCR of CDR3 regions and iRepertoire HTBI primers were the basis on which TCR beta libraries were built. TCRdb re-derived calls from the multiplex PCR reads in MiXCR, one entry per CDR3 protein. The data show 560,000 or so distinct CDR3 sequences, roughly a sixth seen once. Trimming stripped 6 bases from V and 6 bases from J, with 17 bases between. The CDR3 spans 14 residues. The same sample was also used in a study of T cells in Graves' hyperthyroidism and ophthalmopathy.

This TCR was sampled from a man between 18 and 29 years old with Graves disease. V gene TRBV12-3 or TRBV12-4 combines with J gene TRBJ1-1; D ambiguous. The sequenced sample was peripheral blood mononuclear cells (PBMCs), obtained at new diagnosis, from a patient treated with antithyroid drugs. The CDR3 reads CASRRSDGVSEAFF. The CDR3 DNA reads TGTGCCAGCAGGAGGTCCGATGGGGTATCTGAAGCTTTCTTT.